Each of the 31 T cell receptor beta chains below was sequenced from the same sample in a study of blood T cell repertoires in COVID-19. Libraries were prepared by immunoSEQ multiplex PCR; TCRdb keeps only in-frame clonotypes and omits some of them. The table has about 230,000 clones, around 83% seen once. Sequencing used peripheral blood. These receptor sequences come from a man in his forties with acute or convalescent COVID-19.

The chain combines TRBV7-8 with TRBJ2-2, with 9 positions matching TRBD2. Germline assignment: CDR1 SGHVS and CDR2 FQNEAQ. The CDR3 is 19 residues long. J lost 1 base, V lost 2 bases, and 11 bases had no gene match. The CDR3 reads CASSLKSGTSWGNTGELFF. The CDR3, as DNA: TGTGCCAGCAGCTTAAAGTCAGGGACTAGCTGGGGGAACACCGGGGAGCTGTTTTTT.

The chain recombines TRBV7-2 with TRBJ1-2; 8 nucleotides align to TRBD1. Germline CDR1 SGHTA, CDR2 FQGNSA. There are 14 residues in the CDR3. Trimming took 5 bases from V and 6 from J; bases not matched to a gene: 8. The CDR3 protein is CASSQDRGSDGYTF. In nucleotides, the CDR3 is TGTGCCAGCAGCCAAGACAGGGGCTCTGATGGCTACACCTTC.

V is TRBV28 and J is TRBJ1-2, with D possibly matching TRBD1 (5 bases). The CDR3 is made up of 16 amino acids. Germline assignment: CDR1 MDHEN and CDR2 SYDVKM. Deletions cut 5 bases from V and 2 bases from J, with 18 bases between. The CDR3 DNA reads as TGTGCCAGCAGTCCGAGGCGATTTCAGGGAAACTATGGCTACACCTTC. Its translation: CASSPRRFQGNYGYTF.

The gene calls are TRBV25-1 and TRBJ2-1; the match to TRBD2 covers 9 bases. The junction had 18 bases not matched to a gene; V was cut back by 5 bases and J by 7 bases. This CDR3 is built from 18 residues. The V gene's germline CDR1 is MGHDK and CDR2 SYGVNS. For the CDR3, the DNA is TGTGCCAGCAGTAAGCAGCGGGGGGCAAGGATGTCGGATAATGAGCAGTTCTTC. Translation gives CASSKQRGARMSDNEQFF. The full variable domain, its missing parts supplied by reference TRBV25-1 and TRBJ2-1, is EADIYQTPRYLVIGTGKKITLECSQTMGHDKMYWYQQDPGMELHLIHYSYGVNSTEKGDLSSESTVSRIRTEHFPLTLESARPSHTSQYLCASSKQRGARMSDNEQFFGPGTRLTVL.

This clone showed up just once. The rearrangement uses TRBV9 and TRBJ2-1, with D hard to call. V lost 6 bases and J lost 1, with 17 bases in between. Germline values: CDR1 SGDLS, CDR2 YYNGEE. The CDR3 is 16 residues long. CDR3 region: CASTKDSGPSYNEQFF. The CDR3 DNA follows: TGTGCCAGCACCAAAGATTCAGGTCCATCCTACAATGAGCAGTTCTTC.

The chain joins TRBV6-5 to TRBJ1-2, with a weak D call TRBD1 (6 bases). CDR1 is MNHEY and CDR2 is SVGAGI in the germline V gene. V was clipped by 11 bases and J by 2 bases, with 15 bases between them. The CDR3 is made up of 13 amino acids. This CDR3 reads CAHSTDRNYGYTF. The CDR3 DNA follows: TGTGCCCACTCGACGGACAGAAACTATGGCTACACCTTC.

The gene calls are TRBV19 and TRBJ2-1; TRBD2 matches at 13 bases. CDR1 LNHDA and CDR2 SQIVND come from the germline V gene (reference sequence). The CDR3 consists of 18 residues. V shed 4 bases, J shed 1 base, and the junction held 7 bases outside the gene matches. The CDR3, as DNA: TGTGCCAGTAGTAGTCAGGGACTAGCGGGGCTATCCTACAATGAGCAGTTCTTC. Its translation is CASSSQGLAGLSYNEQFF.

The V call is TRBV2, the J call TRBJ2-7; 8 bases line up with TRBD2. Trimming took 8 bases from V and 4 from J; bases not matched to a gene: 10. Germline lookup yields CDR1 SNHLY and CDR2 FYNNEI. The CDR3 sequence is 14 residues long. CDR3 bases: TGTGCCAGCTTGTATGGAGCGGGGGAATACGAGCAGTACTTC. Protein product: CASLYGAGEYEQYF. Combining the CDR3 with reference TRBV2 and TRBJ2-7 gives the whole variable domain EPEVTQTPSHQVTQMGQEVILRCVPISNHLYFYWYRQILGQKVEFLVSFYNNEISEKSEIFDDQFSVERPDGSNFTLKIRSTKLEDSAMYFCASLYGAGEYEQYFGPGTRLTVT.

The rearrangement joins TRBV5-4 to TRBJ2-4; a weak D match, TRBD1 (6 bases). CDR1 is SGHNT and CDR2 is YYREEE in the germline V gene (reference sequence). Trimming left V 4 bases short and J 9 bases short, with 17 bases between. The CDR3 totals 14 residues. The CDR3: CASSGKEGESIQYF. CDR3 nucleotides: TGTGCCAGCAGCGGGAAAGAGGGGGAGAGCATTCAGTACTTC.

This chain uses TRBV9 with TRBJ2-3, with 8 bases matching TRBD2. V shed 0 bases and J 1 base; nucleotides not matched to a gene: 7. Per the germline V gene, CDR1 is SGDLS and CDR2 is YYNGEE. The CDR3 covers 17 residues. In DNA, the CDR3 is TGTGCCAGCAGCGTAGAGGCGGGGGGTTGGGGCACAGATACGCAGTATTTT. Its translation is CASSVEAGGWGTDTQYF. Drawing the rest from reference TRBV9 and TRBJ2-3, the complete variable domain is DSGVTQTPKHLITATGQRVTLRCSPRSGDLSVYWYQQSLDQGLQFLIQYYNGEERAKGNILERFSAQQFPDLHSELNLSSLELGDSALYFCASSVEAGGWGTDTQYFGPGTRLTVL.

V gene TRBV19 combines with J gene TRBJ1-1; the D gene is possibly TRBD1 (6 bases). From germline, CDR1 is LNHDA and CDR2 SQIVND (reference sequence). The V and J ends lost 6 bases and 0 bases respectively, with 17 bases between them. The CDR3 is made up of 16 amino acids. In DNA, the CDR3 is TGTGCCAGTAGCCTACAGGGACGGCTCGTGAACACTGAAGCTTTCTTT. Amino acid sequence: CASSLQGRLVNTEAFF. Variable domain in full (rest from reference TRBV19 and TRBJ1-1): DGGITQSPKYLFRKEGQNVTLSCEQNLNHDAMYWYRQDPGQGLRLIYYSQIVNDFQKGDIAEGYSVSREKKESFPLTVTSAQKNPTAFYLCASSLQGRLVNTEAFFGQGTRLTVV.

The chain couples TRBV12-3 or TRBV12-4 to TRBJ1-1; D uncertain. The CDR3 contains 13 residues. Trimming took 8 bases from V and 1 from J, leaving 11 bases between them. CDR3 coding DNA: TGTGCCAGCCAAAGTTCGGGGAACACTGAAGCTTTCTTT. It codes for CASQSSGNTEAFF.

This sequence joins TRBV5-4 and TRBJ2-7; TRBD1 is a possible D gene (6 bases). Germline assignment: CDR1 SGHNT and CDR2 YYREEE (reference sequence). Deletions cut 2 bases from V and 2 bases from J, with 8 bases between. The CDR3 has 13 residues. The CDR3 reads CASSFAGAYEQYF. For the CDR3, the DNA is TGTGCCAGCAGCTTCGCAGGGGCCTACGAGCAGTACTTC.

CDR3 region: CASSDDRKNSPLHF. The CDR3 nucleotides are TGCGCCAGCAGCGACGACAGGAAGAATTCACCCCTCCACTTT. The chain recombines TRBV10-2 with TRBJ1-6; possible D gene TRBD1, 6 bases. V was cut by 6 bases and J by 7 bases, with 13 bases left in between. The CDR3 has 14 residues. From germline, CDR1 is WSHSY and CDR2 SAAADI.

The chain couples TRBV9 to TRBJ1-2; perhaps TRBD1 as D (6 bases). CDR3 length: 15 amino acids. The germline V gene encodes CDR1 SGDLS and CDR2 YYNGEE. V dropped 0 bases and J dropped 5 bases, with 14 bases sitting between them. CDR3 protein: CASSVGAGEMYGYTF. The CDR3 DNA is TGTGCCAGCAGCGTAGGGGCAGGGGAGATGTATGGCTACACCTTC.

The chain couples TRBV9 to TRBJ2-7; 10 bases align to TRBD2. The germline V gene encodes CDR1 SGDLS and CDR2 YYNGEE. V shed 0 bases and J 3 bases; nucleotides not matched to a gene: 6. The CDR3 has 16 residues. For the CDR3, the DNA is TGTGCCAGCAGCGTAGTGAGTAGCGGGGGGATCTACGAGCAGTACTTC. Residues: CASSVVSSGGIYEQYF.

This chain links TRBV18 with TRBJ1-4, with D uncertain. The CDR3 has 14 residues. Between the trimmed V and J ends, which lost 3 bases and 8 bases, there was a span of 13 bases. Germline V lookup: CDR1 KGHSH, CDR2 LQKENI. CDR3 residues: CASSPGVVGEKLFF. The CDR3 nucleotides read TGTGCCAGCTCACCCGGGGTGGTAGGAGAAAAACTGTTTTTT.

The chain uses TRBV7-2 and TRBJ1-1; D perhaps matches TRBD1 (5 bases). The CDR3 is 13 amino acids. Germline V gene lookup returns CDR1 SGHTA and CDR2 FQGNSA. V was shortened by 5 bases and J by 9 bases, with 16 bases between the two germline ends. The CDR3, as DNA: TGTGCCAGCAGCGCAGAGCAGGGTGGGCAAGCTTTCTTT. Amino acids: CASSAEQGGQAFF.

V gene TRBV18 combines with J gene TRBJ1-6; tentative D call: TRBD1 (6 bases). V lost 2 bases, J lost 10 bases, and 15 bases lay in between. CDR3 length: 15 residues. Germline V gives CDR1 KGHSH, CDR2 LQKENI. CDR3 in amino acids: CASSPSGVKQSPLHF. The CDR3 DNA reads TGTGCCAGCTCACCATCAGGGGTTAAGCAATCACCCCTCCACTTT.

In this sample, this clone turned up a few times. CDR3 DNA sequence: TGTGCCAGCAGCCAACAGGGGAACACTGAAGCTTTCTTT. It yields the protein CASSQQGNTEAFF. The chain joins TRBV3-1 (or the pseudogene TRBV3-2) to TRBJ1-1, with D maybe TRBD1 (5 bases). Germline lookup yields CDR1 LGHDT and CDR2 YNNKEL (reference sequence). Trimming took off 2 bases at V and 1 base at J, with 5 bases between the two ends. This CDR3 is built from 13 residues.

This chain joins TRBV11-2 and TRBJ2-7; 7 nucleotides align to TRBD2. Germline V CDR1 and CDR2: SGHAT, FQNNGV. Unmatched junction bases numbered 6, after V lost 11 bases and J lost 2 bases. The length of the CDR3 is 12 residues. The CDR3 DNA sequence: TGTGCCGCGGCGGGAGATACCTACGAGCAGTACTTC. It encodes CAAAGDTYEQYF.

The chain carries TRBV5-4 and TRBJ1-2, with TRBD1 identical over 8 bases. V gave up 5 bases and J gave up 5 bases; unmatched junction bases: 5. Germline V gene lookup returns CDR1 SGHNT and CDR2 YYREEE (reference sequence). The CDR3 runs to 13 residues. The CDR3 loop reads CASSSGQGYGYTF. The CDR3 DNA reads TGTGCCAGCAGTTCCGGACAGGGTTATGGCTACACCTTC.

DNA of the CDR3: TGTGCCACGAGGGACATTTCCTCTGGAAACACCATATATTTT. Residues: CATRDISSGNTIYF. The gene calls are TRBV19 and TRBJ1-3; D is perhaps TRBD1 (6 bases). CDR1 and CDR2 from the germline V gene are LNHDA and SQIVND (reference sequence). The CDR3 is 14 residues long. The ends were cut back, 10 bases at V and 0 bases at J, with 13 bases in the middle.

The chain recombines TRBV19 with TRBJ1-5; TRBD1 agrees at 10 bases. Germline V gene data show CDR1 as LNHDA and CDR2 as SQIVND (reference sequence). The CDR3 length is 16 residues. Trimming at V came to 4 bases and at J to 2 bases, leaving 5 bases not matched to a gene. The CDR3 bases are TGTGCCAGTAGTAGCGGACAGGGGGGCGGCAATCAGCCCCAGCATTTT. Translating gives CASSSGQGGGNQPQHF.

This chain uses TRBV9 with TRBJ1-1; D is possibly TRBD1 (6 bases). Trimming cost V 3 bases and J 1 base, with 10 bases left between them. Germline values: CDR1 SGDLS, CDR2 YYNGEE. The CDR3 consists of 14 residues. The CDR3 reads CASSEQGRNTEAFF. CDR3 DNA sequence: TGTGCCAGCAGCGAACAGGGCAGGAACACTGAAGCTTTCTTT.

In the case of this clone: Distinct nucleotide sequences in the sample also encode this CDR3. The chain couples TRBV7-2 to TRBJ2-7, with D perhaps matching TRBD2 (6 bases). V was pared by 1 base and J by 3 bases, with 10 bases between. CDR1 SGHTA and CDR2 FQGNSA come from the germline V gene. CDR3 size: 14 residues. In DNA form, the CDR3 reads TGTGCCAGCAGCTTAGACCTCGGGAGCTACGAGCAGTACTTC. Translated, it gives CASSLDLGSYEQYF.

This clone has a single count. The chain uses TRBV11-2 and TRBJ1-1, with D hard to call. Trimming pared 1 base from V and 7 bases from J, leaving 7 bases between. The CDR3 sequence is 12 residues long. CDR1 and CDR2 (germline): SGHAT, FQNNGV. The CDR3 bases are TGTGCCAGCAGCTTAGTCGTTAGTGAAGCTTTCTTT. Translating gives CASSLVVSEAFF.

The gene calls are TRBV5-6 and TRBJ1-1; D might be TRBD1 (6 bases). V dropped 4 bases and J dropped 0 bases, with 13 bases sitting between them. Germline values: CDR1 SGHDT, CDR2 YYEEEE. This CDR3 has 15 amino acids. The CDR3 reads CASSAGTIMNTEAFF. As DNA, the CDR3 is TGTGCCAGCAGCGCCGGGACAATCATGAACACTGAAGCTTTCTTT.

The CDR3 sequence: CASSVGTASTDTQYF. The CDR3 nucleotides are TGTGCCAGCAGCGTAGGCACAGCTAGCACAGATACGCAGTATTTT. The chain combines TRBV9 with TRBJ2-3; D remains ambiguous. V was shortened by 0 bases and J by 0 bases, with 8 bases between the two germline ends. The CDR3 contains 15 residues. The germline gives CDR1 SGDLS, CDR2 YYNGEE. The full variable domain, in which reference TRBV9 and TRBJ2-3 provide the parts outside the CDR3, is DSGVTQTPKHLITATGQRVTLRCSPRSGDLSVYWYQQSLDQGLQFLIQYYNGEERAKGNILERFSAQQFPDLHSELNLSSLELGDSALYFCASSVGTASTDTQYFGPGTRLTVL.

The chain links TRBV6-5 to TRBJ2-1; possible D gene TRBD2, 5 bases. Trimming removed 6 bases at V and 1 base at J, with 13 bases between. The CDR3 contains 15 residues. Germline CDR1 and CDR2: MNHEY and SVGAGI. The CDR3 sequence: CASSRGSGSYNEQFF. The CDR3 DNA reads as TGTGCCAGCAGCAGAGGGTCGGGGTCCTACAATGAGCAGTTCTTC.

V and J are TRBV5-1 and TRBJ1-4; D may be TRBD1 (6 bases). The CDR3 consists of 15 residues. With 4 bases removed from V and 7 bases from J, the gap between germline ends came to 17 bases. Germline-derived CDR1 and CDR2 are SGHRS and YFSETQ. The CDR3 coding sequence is TGCGCCAGCAGCGATCGAACAGGGAGCGGTGAAAAACTGTTTTTT. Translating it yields CASSDRTGSGEKLFF.